This TCR beta chain was obtained from a study of identical twins. This CDR3 is built from 15 residues. Germline V lookup: CDR1 SGHTA, CDR2 FQGNSA. V gave up 1 base and J gave up 2 bases; unmatched junction bases: 5. TCRdb used MiXCR to reprocess the 5' RACE reads, holding one entry per CDR3 protein. This table holds under 250,000 distinct CDR3 sequences, roughly 13% found once. A few counts support this clonotype. These data also formed part of another study, on yellow fever vaccine responses in identical twins.

The receptor's source is a woman aged 18-29 years in good health. Sequencing was carried out using memory (CD45RO+) T cells sorted from blood. The chain employs TRBV7-2 and TRBJ2-7; TRBD1 matches at 7 bases. CDR3 in DNA: TGTGCCAGCAGCTTAGAAAGGGGGCTTACCTACGAGCAGTACTTC. The encoded protein is CASSLERGLTYEQYF.